What follows are 11 T cell receptor beta chains derived from one specimen sequenced in a study of cytomegalovirus exposure and HLA in healthy donors. The study ran its PCR with 60 Vbeta and 13 Jbeta primers. Here immunoSEQ multiplex PCR was the method, and the copy in TCRdb shows in-frame clones only, minus some. The sample holds 110,000 or so clones, 75% seen once. Material for sequencing was PBMCs. These receptors originate from a man aged 35-49 years in good health and CMV-seronegative.

V usage is TRBV19 and J usage is TRBJ1-2; 11 bases are a match to TRBD1. Trimming cost V 4 bases and J 6 bases; bases outside gene matches: 10. The CDR3 consists of 16 residues. Looked up from germline, CDR1 is LNHDA and CDR2 is SQIVND (reference sequence). The DNA for the CDR3 is TGTGCCAGTAGTAAGGACAGGGGGCGCGTTCCGGATGGCTACACCTTC. Protein product: CASSKDRGRVPDGYTF.

The chain carries TRBV7-6 and TRBJ1-1; the D gene is possibly TRBD1 (5 bases). The germline V gene has CDR1 SGHVS and CDR2 FNYEAQ. V was trimmed by 5 bases and J by 0 bases, leaving 10 bases between them. The CDR3 is made up of 14 amino acids. This chain's CDR3 is CASSPGSLNTEAFF. The CDR3 DNA sequence: TGTGCCAGCAGCCCAGGGTCTTTGAACACTGAAGCTTTCTTT.

The CDR3 DNA is TGTGCCAGCAGCCCTCGCGCGGGGAGCACAGATACGCAGTATTTT. This encodes CASSPRAGSTDTQYF. This chain uses TRBV6-5 with TRBJ2-3; TRBD2 might be the D (6 bases). CDR3 length equals 15 residues. Germline V gives CDR1 MNHEY, CDR2 SVGAGI. V lost 6 bases and J lost 0, with 13 bases in between.

This clone was observed a handful of times. The rearrangement uses TRBV6-6 and TRBJ2-7; 9 nucleotides align to TRBD1. Germline V gene sequence: CDR1 MNHNY, CDR2 SVGAGI (reference sequence). This CDR3 is built from 14 residues. V trimming: 2 bases; J trimming: 3 bases; junction bases outside the gene matches: 2. Here the CDR3 DNA reads TGTGCCAGCAGTTACGAGACAGGGGGCTACGAGCAGTACTTC. It codes for CASSYETGGYEQYF.

The V call is TRBV6-5, the J call TRBJ2-7; TRBD2 might be the D (5 bases). The CDR3 extends over 13 amino acids. Per germline, CDR1 MNHEY and CDR2 SVGAGI. Trimming cost V 9 bases and J 9 bases, with 21 bases left between them. The CDR3 spells CASSIEPGSPQYF. The CDR3 DNA reads TGTGCCAGTTCTATAGAGCCGGGGTCCCCGCAGTACTTC.

The chain uses TRBV29-1 and TRBJ2-7; D is unclear. The CDR3 is 13 residues long. Germline CDR1 reads SQVTM; CDR2 reads ANQGSEA. V was shortened by 1 base and J by 4 bases, with 11 bases between the two germline ends. For the CDR3, the DNA is TGCAGCGTTGAAGGAGGAGTAGGTTACGAGCAGTACTTC. Amino acid sequence: CSVEGGVGYEQYF.

The chain recombines TRBV19 with TRBJ1-1, with D possibly matching TRBD1 (5 bases). Germline V CDR1 and CDR2: LNHDA, SQIVND (reference sequence). There are 15 residues in the CDR3. Deletions cut 3 bases from V and 0 bases from J, with 11 bases between. CDR3 loop: CASSIMGGMNTEAFF. CDR3 DNA: TGTGCCAGTAGTATTATGGGGGGAATGAACACTGAAGCTTTCTTT.

The gene calls are TRBV2 and TRBJ1-4; D may be TRBD1 (5 bases). Germline CDR1 reads SNHLY; CDR2 reads FYNNEI. This CDR3 spans 15 amino acids. V lost 6 bases, J lost 4 bases, and 15 bases lay in between. CDR3 residues: CASSPAGRNNEKLFF. CDR3 nucleotides: TGTGCCAGCAGCCCGGCGGGGCGCAATAATGAAAAACTGTTTTTT.

This chain links TRBV27 with TRBJ1-1; maybe TRBD1 (6 bases). V gave up 5 bases and J gave up 4 bases, with 20 bases separating them. CDR3 length: 16 residues. Looked up from germline, CDR1 is MNHEY and CDR2 is SMNVEV (reference sequence). The chain's CDR3 is CASSPNYRDAGTEAFF. In nucleotides, the CDR3 is TGTGCCAGCAGTCCAAACTACAGGGACGCTGGCACTGAAGCTTTCTTT.

The V call is TRBV11-3, the J call TRBJ2-7, with 7 bases fitting TRBD2. CDR3 size: 14 residues. Unmatched junction bases numbered 3, after V lost 0 bases and J lost 4 bases. The germline gives CDR1 SGHNT, CDR2 YENEEA. CDR3: CASSLDREGYEQYF. The CDR3 nucleotides are TGTGCCAGCAGCTTAGACAGGGAGGGATACGAGCAGTACTTC.

The V call is TRBV5-1, the J call TRBJ1-2, with D possibly TRBD1 on 5 matching bases. V dropped 2 bases and J dropped 5 bases, with 16 bases sitting between them. Germline-derived CDR1 and CDR2 are SGHRS and YFSETQ. The CDR3 extends over 15 amino acids. The DNA for the CDR3 is TGCGCCAGCAGCTTCCAAACAGGCGAAGGGTATGGCTACACCTTC. The encoded protein is CASSFQTGEGYGYTF.